The entry that follows covers one T cell receptor beta chain sequence. This CDR3 is 12 amino acids long. Germline-derived CDR1 and CDR2 are SQVTM and ANQGSEA. Repertoires were generated with immunoSEQ multiplex PCR, while TCRdb's copy carries only in-frame clones and drops some. The sample lists fewer than 200,000 clones, around 93% occurring once. This entry comes from a study of control samples from healthy donors and cancer patients. The receptor comes from a woman aged 55-69 years in good health. The sequenced sample was blood. This rearrangement joins TRBV29-1 to TRBJ1-2, with TRBD1 identical over 11 bases. In DNA form, the CDR3 reads TGCTCTTCGGACAGGGGGCGGGATGGCTACACCTTC. Translating gives CSSDRGRDGYTF.